The 2 T cell receptor beta chains below were found in one sample sequenced in a study of T cell responses to AZD1222 COVID-19 vaccine. Profiled with immunoSEQ multiplex PCR; TCRdb holds only in-frame clones, not every one. The table includes fewer than 120,000 clones, around 81% detected once. Here the sequenced sample was peripheral blood, taken on day 0 of AZD1222 vaccination. The origin of the receptors is an adult in good health.

The chain recombines TRBV19 with TRBJ1-6, with 7 bases that match TRBD1. The germline V gene has CDR1 LNHDA and CDR2 SQIVND (reference sequence). The CDR3 covers 16 residues. With 3 bases clipped from V and 3 bases from J, the junction kept 5 bases outside the gene matches. The CDR3 spells CASSMRWDSYNSPLHF. In DNA form, the CDR3 reads TGTGCCAGTAGTATGAGGTGGGACAGCTATAATTCACCCCTCCACTTT.

CDR3 region: CSASTRLEGEQYF. CDR3 coding DNA: TGCAGTGCTAGTACGAGACTAGAGGGCGAGCAGTACTTC. The rearrangement joins TRBV20-1 to TRBJ2-7; maybe TRBD2 (6 bases). Per germline, CDR1 DFQATT and CDR2 SNEGSKA (reference sequence). V was clipped by 3 bases and J by 6 bases, with 15 bases between them. CDR3 length: 13 residues.